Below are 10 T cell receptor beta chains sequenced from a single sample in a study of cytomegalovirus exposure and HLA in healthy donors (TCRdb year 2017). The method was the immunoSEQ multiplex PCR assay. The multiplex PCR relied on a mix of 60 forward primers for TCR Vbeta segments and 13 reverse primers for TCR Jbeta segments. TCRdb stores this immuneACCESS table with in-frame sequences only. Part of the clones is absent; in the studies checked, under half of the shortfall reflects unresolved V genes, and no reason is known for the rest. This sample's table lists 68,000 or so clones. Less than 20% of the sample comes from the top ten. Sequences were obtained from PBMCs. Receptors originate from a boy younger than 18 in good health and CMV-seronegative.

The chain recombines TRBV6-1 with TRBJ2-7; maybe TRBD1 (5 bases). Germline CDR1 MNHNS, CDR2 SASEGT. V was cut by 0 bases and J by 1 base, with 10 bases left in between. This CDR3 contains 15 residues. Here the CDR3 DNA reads TGTGCCAGCAGTGAAGCAACAGGCTATTCCTACGAGCAGTACTTC. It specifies CASSEATGYSYEQYF.

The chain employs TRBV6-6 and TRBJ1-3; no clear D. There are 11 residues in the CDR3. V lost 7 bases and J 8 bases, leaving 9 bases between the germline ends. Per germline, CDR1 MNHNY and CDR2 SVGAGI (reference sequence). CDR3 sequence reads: CASNTEDTIYF. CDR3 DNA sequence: TGTGCCAGCAACACGGAGGACACCATATATTTT.

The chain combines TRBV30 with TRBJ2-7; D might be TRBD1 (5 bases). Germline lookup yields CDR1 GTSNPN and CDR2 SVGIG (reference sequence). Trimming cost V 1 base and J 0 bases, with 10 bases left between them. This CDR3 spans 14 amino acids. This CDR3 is CAWSAHQGSYEQYF. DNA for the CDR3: TGTGCCTGGAGTGCACACCAGGGCTCCTACGAGCAGTACTTC.

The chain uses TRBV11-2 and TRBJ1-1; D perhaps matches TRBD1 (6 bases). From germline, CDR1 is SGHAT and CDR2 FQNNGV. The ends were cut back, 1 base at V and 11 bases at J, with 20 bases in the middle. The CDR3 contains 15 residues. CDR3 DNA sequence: TGTGCCAGCAGCTTAGTAGGGAGTGGGGCAGGGGCGGCTTTCTTT. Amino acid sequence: CASSLVGSGAGAAFF.

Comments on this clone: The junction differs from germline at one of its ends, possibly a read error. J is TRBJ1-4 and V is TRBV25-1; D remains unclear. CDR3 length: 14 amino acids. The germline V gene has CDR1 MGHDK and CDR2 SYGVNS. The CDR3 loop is CASSPGNPNEKLFF. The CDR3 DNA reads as TGTGCCAGCAGTCCGGGAAACCCTAACGAAAAACTGTTTTTT.

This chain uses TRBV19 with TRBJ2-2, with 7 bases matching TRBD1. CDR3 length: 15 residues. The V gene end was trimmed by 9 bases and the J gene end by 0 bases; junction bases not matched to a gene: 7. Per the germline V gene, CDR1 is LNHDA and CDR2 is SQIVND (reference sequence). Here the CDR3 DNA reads TGTGCCAGCCGATACAGGGGAGCGAACACCGGGGAGCTGTTTTTT. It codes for CASRYRGANTGELFF.

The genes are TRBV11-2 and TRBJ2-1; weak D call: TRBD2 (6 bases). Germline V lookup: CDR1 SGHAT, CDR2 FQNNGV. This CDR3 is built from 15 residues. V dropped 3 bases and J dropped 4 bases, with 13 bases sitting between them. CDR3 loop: CASSLIGTRYNEQFF. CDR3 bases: TGTGCCAGCAGCTTGATAGGGACTCGGTACAATGAGCAGTTCTTC.

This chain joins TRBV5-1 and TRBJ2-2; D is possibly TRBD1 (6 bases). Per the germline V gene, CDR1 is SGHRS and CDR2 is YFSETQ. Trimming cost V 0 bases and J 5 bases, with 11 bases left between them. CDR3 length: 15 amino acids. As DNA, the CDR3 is TGCGCCAGCAGCTTGGACGGGACAACAACCGGGGAGCTGTTTTTT. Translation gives CASSLDGTTTGELFF. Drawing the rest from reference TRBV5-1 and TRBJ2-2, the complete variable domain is KAGVTQTPRYLIKTRGQQVTLSCSPISGHRSVSWYQQTPGQGLQFLFEYFSETQRNKGNFPGRFSGRQFSNSRSEMNVSTLELGDSALYLCASSLDGTTTGELFFGEGSRLTVL.

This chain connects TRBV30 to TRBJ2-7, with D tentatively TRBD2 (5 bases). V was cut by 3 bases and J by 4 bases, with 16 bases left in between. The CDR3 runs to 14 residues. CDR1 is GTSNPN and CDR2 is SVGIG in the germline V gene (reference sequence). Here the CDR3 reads CAWRPPGYIYEQYF. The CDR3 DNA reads TGTGCCTGGAGGCCCCCGGGATATATATACGAGCAGTACTTC.

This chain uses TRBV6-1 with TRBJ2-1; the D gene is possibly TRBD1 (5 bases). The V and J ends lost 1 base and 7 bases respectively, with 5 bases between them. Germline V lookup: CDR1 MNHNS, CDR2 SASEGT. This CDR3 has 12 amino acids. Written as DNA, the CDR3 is TGTGCCAGCAGTGAAGGACAGAATGAGCAGTTCTTC. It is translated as CASSEGQNEQFF.